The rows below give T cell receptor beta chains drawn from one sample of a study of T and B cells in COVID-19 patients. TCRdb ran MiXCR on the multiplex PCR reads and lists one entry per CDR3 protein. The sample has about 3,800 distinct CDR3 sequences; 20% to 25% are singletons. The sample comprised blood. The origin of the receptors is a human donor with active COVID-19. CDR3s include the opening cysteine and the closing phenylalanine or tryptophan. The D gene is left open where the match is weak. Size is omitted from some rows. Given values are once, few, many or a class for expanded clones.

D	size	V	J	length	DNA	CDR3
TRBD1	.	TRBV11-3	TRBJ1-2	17	TGTGCCAGCAGCTTAATGACAGGGAACGGCCTATTAGGGGGCTACACCTTC	CASSLMTGNGLLGGYTF
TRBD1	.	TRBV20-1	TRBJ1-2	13	TGCAGTGCGAGGACAGGCACTATCTATGGCTACACCTTC	CSARTGTIYGYTF
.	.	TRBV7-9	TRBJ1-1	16	TGTGCCAGCAGCTTTTACGGAGGACTGACGAACACTGAAGCTTTCTTT	CASSFYGGLTNTEAFF
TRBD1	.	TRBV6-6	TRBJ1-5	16	TGTGCCAGCAGTCCTCAGGGGGTGACGAGCAATCAGCCCCAGCATTTT	CASSPQGVTSNQPQHF
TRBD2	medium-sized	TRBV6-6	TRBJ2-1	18	TGTGCCAGCAGTTACTCCCCTAGACTAGCGGGGAGAGGGGATGAGCAGTTCTTC	CASSYSPRLAGRGDEQFF
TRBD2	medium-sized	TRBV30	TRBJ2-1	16	TGTGCCTGGAGTCTAGGGGCGGGGGGGAGGTACAATGAGCAGTTCTTC	CAWSLGAGGRYNEQFF
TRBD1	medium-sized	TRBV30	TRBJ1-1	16	TGTGCCTGGAAACTCGGGACAGGGGTCGGGAACACTGAAGCTTTCTTT	CAWKLGTGVGNTEAFF
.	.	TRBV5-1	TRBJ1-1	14	TGCGCCAGCAGCTTGAGTAGGGGGGGGACTGAAGCTTTCTTT	CASSLSRGGTEAFF
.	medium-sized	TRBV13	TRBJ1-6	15	TGTGCCAGCAGCTTAATTCAGGGCCGCTATTCACCCCTCCACTTT	CASSLIQGRYSPLHF
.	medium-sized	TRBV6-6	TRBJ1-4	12	TGTGCCAGCAGTATCCAGGGTGAAAAACTGTTTTTT	CASSIQGEKLFF
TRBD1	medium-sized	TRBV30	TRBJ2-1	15	TGTGCCTGGAGTGTACTACAGGGGCTTTACAATGAGCAGTTCTTC	CAWSVLQGLYNEQFF
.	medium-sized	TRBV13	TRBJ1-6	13	TGTGCCAGCAGCTTAAATAATAATTCACCCCTCCACTTT	CASSLNNNSPLHF
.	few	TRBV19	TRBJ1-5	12	TGTGCCAGTAAAGACCTCGTTAGGCCCCAGCATTTT	CASKDLVRPQHF
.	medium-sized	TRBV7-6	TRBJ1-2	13	TGTGCCAGCAGCCAAGGCCAAAACTATGGCTACACCTTC	CASSQGQNYGYTF
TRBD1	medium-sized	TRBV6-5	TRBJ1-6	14	TGTGCCAGCAGTTGGGACAGACCTAATTCACCCCTCCACTTT	CASSWDRPNSPLHF
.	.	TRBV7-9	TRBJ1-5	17	TGTGCCAGCAGCTTAGTCCTAACAGGGTTGGGCAATCAGCCCCAGCATTTT	CASSLVLTGLGNQPQHF
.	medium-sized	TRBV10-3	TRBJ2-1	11	TGTGCCATCTCGGGAAGGGGTGAGCAGTTCTTC	CAISGRGEQFF
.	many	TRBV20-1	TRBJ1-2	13	TGCAGTGCTAGGTCAGGGACTGACTATGGCTACACCTTC	CSARSGTDYGYTF
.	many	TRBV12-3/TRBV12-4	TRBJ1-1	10	TGTGCCAGCAGCGGGTTTGAAGCTTTCTTT	CASSGFEAFF
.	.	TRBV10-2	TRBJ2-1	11	TGCGCCAGCAGCAGGGACTTCCAGCAGTTCTTC	CASSRDFQQFF
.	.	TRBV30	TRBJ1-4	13	TGTGCCTTCTCGAGGGGTGAGGGTGAAAAACTGTTTTTT	CAFSRGEGEKLFF
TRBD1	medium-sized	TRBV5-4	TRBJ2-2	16	TGTGCCAGCAGCCCCCCTCGGGCAGGGGGCACCGGGGAGCTGTTTTTT	CASSPPRAGGTGELFF
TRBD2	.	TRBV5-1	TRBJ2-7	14	TGCGCCAGCAGCTTGTTCTCTAGCGGTTACGAGCAGTACTTC	CASSLFSSGYEQYF
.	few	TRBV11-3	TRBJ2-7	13	TGTGCCAGCAGCCAAGATTTGGCTTACGAGCAGTACTTC	CASSQDLAYEQYF
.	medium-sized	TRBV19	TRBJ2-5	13	TGTGCCAGTAGTATTCTGGGAGGAGAGACCCAGTACTTC	CASSILGGETQYF
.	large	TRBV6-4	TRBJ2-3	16	TGTGCCAGCAGTGACTCTGCAGGGGTCCCCACAGATACGCAGTATTTT	CASSDSAGVPTDTQYF
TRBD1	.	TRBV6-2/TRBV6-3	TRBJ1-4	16	TGTGCCAGCAGTTCGGGACAGGGGGCGACTAATGAAAAACTGTTTTTT	CASSSGQGATNEKLFF
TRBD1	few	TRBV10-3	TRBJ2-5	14	TGTGCCATCAGTTTGGGCAGGGGGCGGGAGACCCAGTACTTC	CAISLGRGRETQYF
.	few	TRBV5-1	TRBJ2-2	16	TGCGCCAGCAGCTTGTTACGGAGGAAGGACACCGGGGAGCTGTTTTTT	CASSLLRRKDTGELFF
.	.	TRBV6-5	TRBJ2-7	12	TGTGCCAGCAGGCGGGCAGCCTACGAGCAGTACTTC	CASRRAAYEQYF
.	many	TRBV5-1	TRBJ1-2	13	TGCGCCAGCAGCTTGGGACAGAGCTATGGCTACACCTTC	CASSLGQSYGYTF
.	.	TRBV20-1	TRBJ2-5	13	TGCAGTGCTAGAGTAACACTCCAAGAGACCCAGTACTTC	CSARVTLQETQYF
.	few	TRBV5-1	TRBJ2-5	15	TGCGCCAGCAGCTTGGACTGGGGGAGACAAGAGACCCAGTACTTC	CASSLDWGRQETQYF
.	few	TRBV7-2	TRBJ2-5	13	TGTGCCAGCAGCCCAAGGGGGGGCGAGACCCAGTACTTC	CASSPRGGETQYF
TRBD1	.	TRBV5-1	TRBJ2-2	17	TGCGCCACCTCGACGTCCCGGGACAGGGGGGCCACCGGGGAGCTGTTTTTT	CATSTSRDRGATGELFF
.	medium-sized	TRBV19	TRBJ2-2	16	TGTGCCAGCGCCCTGCTCGGGACGGCGAACACCGGGGAGCTGTTTTTT	CASALLGTANTGELFF
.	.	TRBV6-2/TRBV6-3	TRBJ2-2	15	TGTGCCAGCACCCGCCGGGCAGGGAACACCGGGGAGCTGTTTTTT	CASTRRAGNTGELFF
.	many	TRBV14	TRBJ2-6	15	TGTGCCAGCACCAAAGGAATGTCCGGGGCCAACGTCCTGACTTTC	CASTKGMSGANVLTF
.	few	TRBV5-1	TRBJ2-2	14	TGCGCCAGCAGCTTGAGACCCTCCACCGGGGAGCTGTTTTTT	CASSLRPSTGELFF
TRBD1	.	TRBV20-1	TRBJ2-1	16	TGCAGTGCTAGAGATGCCCGACAGGGACCCTACAATGAGCAGTTCTTC	CSARDARQGPYNEQFF
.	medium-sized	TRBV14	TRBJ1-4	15	TGTGCCAGCAGCGAAGGAGGCCTACAAGCGGAAAAACTGTTTTTT	CASSEGGLQAEKLFF
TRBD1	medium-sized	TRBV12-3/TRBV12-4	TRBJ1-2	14	TGTGCCAGCAGTTCACCGGGACAGGGCAGGGGCTACACCTTC	CASSSPGQGRGYTF
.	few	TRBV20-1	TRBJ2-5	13	TGCAGTGCTAGCGGGGGAAGTCAAGAGACCCAGTACTTC	CSASGGSQETQYF
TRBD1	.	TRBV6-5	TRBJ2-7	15	TGTGCCAGCAGTTACCGGGACAGGGGGTCCCACGAGCAGTACTTC	CASSYRDRGSHEQYF
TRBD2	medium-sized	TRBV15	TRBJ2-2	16	TGTGCCACCAGCGGGACTAGCGGGGGTGGCACCGGGGAGCTGTTTTTT	CATSGTSGGGTGELFF
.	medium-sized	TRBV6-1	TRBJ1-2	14	TGTGCCAGCAGTCCGGGGAACCTTAACTATGGCTACACCTTC	CASSPGNLNYGYTF
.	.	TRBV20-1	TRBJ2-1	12	TGCAGTGCTAGAGGTCGGGTCAATGAGCAGTTCTTC	CSARGRVNEQFF
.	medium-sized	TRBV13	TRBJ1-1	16	TGTGCCAGCAGCTTAGAGATGCAGGGGAGGGACACTGAAGCTTTCTTT	CASSLEMQGRDTEAFF
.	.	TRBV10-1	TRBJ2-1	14	TGCGCCAGCAGTCCCCAGGCGGTGGACAATGAGCAGTTCTTC	CASSPQAVDNEQFF
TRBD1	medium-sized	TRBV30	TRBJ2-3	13	TGTGCCTCGAACAGACAGGGGGCAGATACGCAGTATTTT	CASNRQGADTQYF
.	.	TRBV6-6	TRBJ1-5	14	TGTGCCAGCACGTTAGGGGATAGCAATCAGCCCCAGCATTTT	CASTLGDSNQPQHF
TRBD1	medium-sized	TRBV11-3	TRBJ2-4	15	TGTGCCAGCAGCTTAGAAGGGACAGAAGAAAACATTCAGTACTTC	CASSLEGTEENIQYF
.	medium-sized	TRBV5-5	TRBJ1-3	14	TGTGCCAGCAGCTTGGACGGACCTATAAACACCATATATTTT	CASSLDGPINTIYF
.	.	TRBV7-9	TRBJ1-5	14	TGTGCCAGCAGCTTAGGTGGGGGAAGTCAGCCCCAGCATTTT	CASSLGGGSQPQHF
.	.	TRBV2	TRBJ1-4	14	TGTGCCAGCAGTGAATTGGCGGTCGCGGAAAAACTGTTTTTT	CASSELAVAEKLFF
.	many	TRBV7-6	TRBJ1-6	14	TGTGCCAGCAGCTCAGTACGAAATAATTCACCCCTCCACTTT	CASSSVRNNSPLHF
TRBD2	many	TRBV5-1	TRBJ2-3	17	TGCGCCAGCAGCTTGGTTGGTAGCGGGGGATCCACAGATACGCAGTATTTT	CASSLVGSGGSTDTQYF
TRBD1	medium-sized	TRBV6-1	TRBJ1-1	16	TGTGCCACCGAGAGTAAGGGGGCCACCATGAACACTGAAGCTTTCTTT	CATESKGATMNTEAFF
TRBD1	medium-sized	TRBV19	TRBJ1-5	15	TGTGCCAGTAGTATAGGACAGGGTAGCAATCAGCCCCAGCATTTT	CASSIGQGSNQPQHF